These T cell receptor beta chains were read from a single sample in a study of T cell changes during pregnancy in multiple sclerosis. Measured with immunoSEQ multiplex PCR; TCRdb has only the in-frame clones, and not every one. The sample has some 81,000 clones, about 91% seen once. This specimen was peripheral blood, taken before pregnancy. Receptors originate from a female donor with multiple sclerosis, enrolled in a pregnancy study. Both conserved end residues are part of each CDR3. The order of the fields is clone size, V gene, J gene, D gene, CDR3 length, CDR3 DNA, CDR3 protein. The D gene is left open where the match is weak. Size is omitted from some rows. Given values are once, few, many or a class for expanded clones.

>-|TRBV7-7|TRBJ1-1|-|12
TGTGCTAGCAGCCCTAGGGGACTCGAAGCTTTCTTT
CASSPRGLEAFF
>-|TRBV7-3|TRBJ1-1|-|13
TGTGCCAGCAGCCCCCGGGGGGCGGCTGAAGCTTTCTTT
CASSPRGAAEAFF
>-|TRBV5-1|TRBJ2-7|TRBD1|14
TGCGCCAGCAGCTTTGGGGACAGGGTCTACGAGCAGTACTTC
CASSFGDRVYEQYF
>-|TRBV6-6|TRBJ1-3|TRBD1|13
TGTGCCAGCAGTTATGCCCTCGGGACAGGGGGAAATTTT
CASSYALGTGGNF
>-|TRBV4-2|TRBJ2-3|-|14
TGTGCCAGCAGCCTTGAAGCAGGGGACGATACGCAGTATTTT
CASSLEAGDDTQYF
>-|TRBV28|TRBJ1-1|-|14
TGTGCCAGCACCTCTCAGACAGAAACTTCCGAAGCTTTCTTT
CASTSQTETSEAFF
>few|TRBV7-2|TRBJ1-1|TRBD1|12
TGTGCCAGCAGCACGACAGGGGAAGGTGCTTTCTTT
CASSTTGEGAFF
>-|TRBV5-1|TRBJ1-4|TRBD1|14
TGCGCCAGCAGCCCCGGACAGGGGAGGGAAAAACTGTTTTTT
CASSPGQGREKLFF
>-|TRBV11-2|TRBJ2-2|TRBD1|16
TGTGCCAGCAGCTTATTAGGGGGCTTAAACACCGGGGAGCTGTTTTTT
CASSLLGGLNTGELFF
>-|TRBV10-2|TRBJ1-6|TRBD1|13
TGCGCCAGCAGCGACAGGGGGCCTTCACCCCTCCACTTT
CASSDRGPSPLHF
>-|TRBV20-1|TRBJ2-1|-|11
TGCAGTGCGGAGGGCTACAATGAGCAGTTCTTC
CSAEGYNEQFF
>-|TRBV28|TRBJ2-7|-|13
TGTGCCAGCAGTTTCGGGACTGCCTACGAGCAGTACTTC
CASSFGTAYEQYF
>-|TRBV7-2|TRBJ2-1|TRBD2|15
TGTGCCAGCAGCTTAGGGACTAGCGGGGGCACGAAGCAGTTCTTC
CASSLGTSGGTKQFF
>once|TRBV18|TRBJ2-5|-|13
TGTGCCAGCTCACCAAGCCACCTGGAGACCCAGTACTTC
CASSPSHLETQYF
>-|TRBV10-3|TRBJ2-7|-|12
TGTGCCATCAGTGAGGAGGGCTACGAGCAGTACTTC
CAISEEGYEQYF
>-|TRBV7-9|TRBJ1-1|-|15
TGTGCCAGCAGCAAGGGGGTCGGACTTAACACTGAAGCTTTCTTT
CASSKGVGLNTEAFF
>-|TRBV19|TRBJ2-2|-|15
TGTGCCAGTAGTACCACAACAGGAGCCACCGGGGAGCTGTTTTTT
CASSTTTGATGELFF
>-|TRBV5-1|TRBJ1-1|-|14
TGCGCCAGCAGCTTAGGGGGTATGAACACTGAAGCTTTCTTT
CASSLGGMNTEAFF
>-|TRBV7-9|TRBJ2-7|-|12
TGTGCCAGCAGCCACCAGGGCCTCGAGCAGTACTTC
CASSHQGLEQYF
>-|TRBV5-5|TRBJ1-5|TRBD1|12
TGTGCCAGCAGCTTCTACAGGGGTACCCAGCATTTT
CASSFYRGTQHF
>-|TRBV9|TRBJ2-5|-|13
TGTGCCAGCAGCGTACAGGGGGGAGAGACCCAGTACTTC
CASSVQGGETQYF
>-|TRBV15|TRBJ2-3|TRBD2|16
TGTGCCACCAGCAACCCCAGACTAGCGGGGAAAGATACGCAGTATTTT
CATSNPRLAGKDTQYF
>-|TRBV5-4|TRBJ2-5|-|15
TGTGCCAGCAGCTTGGAGAGGGGGGGCTTGGAGACCCAGTACTTC
CASSLERGGLETQYF
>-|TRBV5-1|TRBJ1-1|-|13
TGCGCCAGCAGATTTTCGACGAGGGCGGCGGCTTTCTTT
CASRFSTRAAAFF
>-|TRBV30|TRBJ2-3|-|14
TGTGCCTGGAGTGAGGGGGGGCTGATAGATACGCAGTATTTT
CAWSEGGLIDTQYF
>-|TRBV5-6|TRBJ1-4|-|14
TGTGCCAGCAGCCCCGGACTGCCTAATGAAAAACTGTTTTTT
CASSPGLPNEKLFF
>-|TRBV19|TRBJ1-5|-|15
TGTGCCAGTAGCTTCCGACGACAGCTCAATCAGCCCCAGCATTTT
CASSFRRQLNQPQHF